This T cell receptor beta chain was identified in a study of monozygotic twins with inflammatory bowel disease. TCRdb reprocessed the 5' RACE reads and reports one entry per CDR3 protein, with no DNA. This sample's table reports 350,000 to 500,000 distinct CDR3 sequences. In regard to this clonotype: Its antigen is currently unknown.

The CDR3 is 14 amino acids. Investigators pulled total RNA out of whole blood and did not sort T cells. Study-wide findings and caveats: Among the T cells, different subtypes could not be distinguished.

Input material: blood. The receptor was isolated from a human donor with ulcerative colitis or Crohn's disease, or a healthy co-twin of an affected twin (not recorded which). This chain joins TRBV12-3 or TRBV12-4 and TRBJ2-2; TCRdb lists TRBD1, though no DNA is available to test this call. The CDR3 sequence is CASSSLGNSGELFF.